This T cell receptor beta chain was captured by sequencing in a study of blood T cell repertoires in COVID-19. At the level of the study: COVID-19 samples, acute and convalescent, were from the United States, Italy and Spain. T cells, B-cell-depleted T cells, or PBMCs supplied cDNA or gDNA.

With V trimmed by 6 bases and J by 1 base, 16 bases remained unmatched. The V gene's germline CDR1 is MNHEY and CDR2 SMNVEV (reference sequence). The CDR3 sequence is 18 residues long. In the original analysis: From reference gene primer amplification, estimates of nucleated cell counts were derived. Generated by immunoSEQ multiplex PCR, the TCRdb table keeps only in-frame clones and is missing some. V and J calls and clone size come straight from that table; D and trimming were deduced from the DNA. The table shows about 110,000 clones, with approximately 82% occurring only once. The clonotype comes from a woman aged 80 or over with active or convalescent COVID-19. Sequencing used peripheral blood. The chain employs TRBV27 and TRBJ2-5; 8 bases align to TRBD2. The CDR3 reads CASRSRHPGLGGQETQYF. The CDR3 DNA sequence: TGTGCCAGCAGATCAAGACATCCGGGACTAGGGGGCCAAGAGACCCAGTACTTC.